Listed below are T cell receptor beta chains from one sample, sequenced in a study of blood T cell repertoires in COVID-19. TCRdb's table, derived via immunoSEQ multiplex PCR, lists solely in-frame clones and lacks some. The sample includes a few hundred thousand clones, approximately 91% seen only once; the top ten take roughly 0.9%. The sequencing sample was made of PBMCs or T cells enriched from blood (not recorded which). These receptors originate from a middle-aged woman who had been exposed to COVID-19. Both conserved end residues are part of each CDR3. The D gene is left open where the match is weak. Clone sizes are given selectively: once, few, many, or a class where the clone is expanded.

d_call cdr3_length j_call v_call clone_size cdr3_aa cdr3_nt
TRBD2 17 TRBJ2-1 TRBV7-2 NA CASYPLNVAGGKNEQFF TGTGCCAGCTACCCCTTGAATGTAGCGGGAGGCAAAAATGAGCAGTTCTTC
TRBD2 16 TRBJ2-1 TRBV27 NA CASRPGLAGSYNEQFF TGTGCCAGCAGACCCGGACTAGCGGGCTCCTACAATGAGCAGTTCTTC
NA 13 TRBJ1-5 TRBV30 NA CACQWGGNQPQHF TGTGCCTGCCAATGGGGGGGTAACCAGCCCCAGCATTTT
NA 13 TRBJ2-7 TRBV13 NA CASSLDNSYEQYF TGTGCCAGCAGCTTAGACAACTCCTACGAGCAGTACTTC
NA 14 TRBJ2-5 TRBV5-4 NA CASSLEWAQETQYF TGTGCCAGCAGCTTGGAATGGGCCCAAGAGACCCAGTACTTC
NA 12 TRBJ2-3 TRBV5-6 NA CASSFEGDTQYF TGTGCCAGCAGCTTTGAGGGAGATACGCAGTATTTT
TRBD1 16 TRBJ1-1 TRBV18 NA CASSFLGTGPTAEAFF TGTGCCAGCTCATTCCTAGGGACAGGGCCTACGGCTGAAGCTTTCTTT
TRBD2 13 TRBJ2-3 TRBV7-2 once CASSLPPRETQYF TGTGCCAGCAGCTTACCCCCGCGGGAGACGCAGTATTTT
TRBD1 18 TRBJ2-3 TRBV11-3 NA CASSLGLRQGKSTDTQYF TGTGCCAGCAGCTTAGGGTTACGACAGGGCAAAAGTACAGATACGCAGTATTTT
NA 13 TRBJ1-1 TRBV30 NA CAWSVPGETEAFF TGTGCCTGGAGTGTCCCAGGGGAAACTGAAGCTTTCTTT
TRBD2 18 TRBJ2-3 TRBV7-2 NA CASSLLLAGGPGTDTQYF TGTGCCAGCAGCTTACTACTAGCGGGGGGGCCGGGCACAGATACGCAGTATTTT
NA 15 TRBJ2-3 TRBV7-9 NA CASHLGALGKDTQYF TGTGCCAGTCACCTAGGGGCTTTGGGGAAGGATACGCAGTATTTT
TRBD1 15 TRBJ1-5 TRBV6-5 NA CASSQGGQGNQPQHF TGTGCCAGCAGTCAGGGGGGCCAGGGCAATCAGCCCCAGCATTTT
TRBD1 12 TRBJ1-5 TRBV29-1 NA CSARQGNQPQHF TGCAGCGCTAGACAGGGGAATCAGCCCCAGCATTTT
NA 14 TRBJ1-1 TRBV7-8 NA CASSLGGFNTEAFF TGTGCCAGCAGCTTAGGGGGCTTTAACACTGAAGCTTTCTTT
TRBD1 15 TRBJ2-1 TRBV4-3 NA CASSRTGTGFDEQFF TGCGCCAGCAGCCGGACCGGGACAGGGTTTGATGAGCAGTTCTTC
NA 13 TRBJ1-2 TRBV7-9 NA CASSMGRTRENTF TGTGCCAGCAGTATGGGACGGACTAGAGAGAACACCTTC
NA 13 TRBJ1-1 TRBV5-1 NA CASTPNSPTEAFF TGCGCCAGCACCCCCAACAGCCCCACTGAAGCTTTCTTT
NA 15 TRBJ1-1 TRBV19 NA CARPREDRRNTEAFF TGTGCCAGACCAAGGGAAGACAGGAGGAACACTGAAGCTTTCTTT
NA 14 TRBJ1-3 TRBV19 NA CASTPAGSGNTIYF TGTGCCAGTACCCCCGCGGGCTCTGGAAACACCATATATTTT
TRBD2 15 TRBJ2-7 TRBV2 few CASRDPFTGGYEQYF TGTGCCAGCAGGGATCCGTTTACGGGGGGCTACGAGCAGTACTTC
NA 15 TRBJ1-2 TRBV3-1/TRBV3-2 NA CASSQDPARRRGYTF TGTGCCAGCAGCCAAGATCCGGCTCGCCGGCGGGGCTACACCTTC
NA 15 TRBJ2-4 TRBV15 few CATRQGFGAKNIQYF TGTGCCACCAGACAGGGATTCGGGGCCAAAAACATTCAGTACTTC
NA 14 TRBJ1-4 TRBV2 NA CASSGGPWVGKLFF TGTGCCAGCAGTGGGGGCCCCTGGGTCGGAAAACTGTTTTTT
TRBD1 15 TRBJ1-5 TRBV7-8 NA CASSPTGGYNQPQHF TGTGCCAGCAGCCCGACAGGGGGTTACAATCAGCCCCAGCATTTT
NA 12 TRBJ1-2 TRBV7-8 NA CASSPKNYGYTF TGTGCCAGCAGCCCAAAAAACTATGGCTACACCTTC
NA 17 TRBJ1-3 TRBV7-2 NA CASSFSPSRLSGNTIYF TGTGCCAGCAGCTTTTCCCCTAGTCGGCTCTCTGGAAACACCATATATTTT
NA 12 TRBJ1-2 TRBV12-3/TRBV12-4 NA CASSSPPGGYTF TGTGCCAGCAGTTCTCCCCCAGGTGGCTACACCTTC
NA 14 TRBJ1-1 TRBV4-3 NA CASSQARGSTEAFF TGCGCCAGCAGCCAAGCGAGGGGGTCCACTGAAGCTTTCTTT
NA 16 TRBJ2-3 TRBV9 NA CASSGGTRGSTDTQYF TGTGCCAGCAGCGGCGGGACGCGAGGGAGCACAGATACGCAGTATTTT
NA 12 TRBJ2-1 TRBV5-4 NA CASSLFLREQFF TGTGCCAGCAGCTTGTTCCTACGGGAGCAGTTCTTC